In this sample, the clone carrying this T cell receptor (beta chain) turned up once. Germline lookup yields CDR1 SGDLS and CDR2 YYNGEE. V lost 0 bases and J 0 bases, leaving 8 bases between the germline ends. The CDR3 is made up of 15 amino acids. This entry is derived from a study of blood T cell repertoires in COVID-19. Study overall: Both acute and convalescent COVID-19 samples were obtained from the United States, Italy and Spain.

As processed by the authors: From reference gene primer amplification, estimates of nucleated cell counts were derived. The data were produced by immunoSEQ multiplex PCR, yet TCRdb's version contains in-frame clones alone and is incomplete. D and trimming come from the DNA, and the V and J calls and clone size come from that table. Of 150,000 or so clones in the sample, roughly 88% were seen once. The chain employs TRBV9 and TRBJ2-3, with a weak D call TRBD2 (5 bases). The sequencing input was peripheral blood. The source is a man in his late teens or twenties with acute or convalescent COVID-19. This CDR3 is CASSVGGLSTDTQYF. CDR3 DNA: TGTGCCAGCAGCGTAGGAGGACTGAGCACAGATACGCAGTATTTT.